This record covers a single TCR beta chain. This CDR3 comprises 16 residues. Germline assignment: CDR1 LGHDT and CDR2 YNNKEL (reference sequence). V lost 10 bases, J lost 7 bases, and 14 bases stayed unmatched. Sequencing used immunoSEQ multiplex PCR; TCRdb keeps in-frame clones, though not all of them. Among 70,000 or so clones listed, around 95% were seen once. The source of the sample is a study of control samples from healthy donors and cancer patients. The chain is built from TRBV3-1 (or the pseudogene TRBV3-2) and TRBJ2-1; 12 nucleotides line up with TRBD2. Sequencing used blood. The sequence came from a woman between 40 and 55 years old in good health. CDR3 nucleotides: TGTGCCACCCAGACTAGCGGGAGTTTGGATGTGAATGAGCAGTTCTTC. Its protein product is CATQTSGSLDVNEQFF.